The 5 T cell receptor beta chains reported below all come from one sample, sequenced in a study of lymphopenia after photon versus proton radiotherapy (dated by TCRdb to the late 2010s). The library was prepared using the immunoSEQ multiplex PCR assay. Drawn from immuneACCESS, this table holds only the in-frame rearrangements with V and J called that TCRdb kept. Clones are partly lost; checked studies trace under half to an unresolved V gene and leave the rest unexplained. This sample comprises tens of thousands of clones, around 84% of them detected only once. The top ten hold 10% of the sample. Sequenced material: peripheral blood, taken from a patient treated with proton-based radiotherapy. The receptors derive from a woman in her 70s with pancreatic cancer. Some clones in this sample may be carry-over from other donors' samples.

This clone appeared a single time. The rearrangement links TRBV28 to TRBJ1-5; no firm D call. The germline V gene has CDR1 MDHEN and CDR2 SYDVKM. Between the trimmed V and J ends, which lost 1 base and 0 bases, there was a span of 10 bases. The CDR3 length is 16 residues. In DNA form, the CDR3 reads TGTGCCAGCAGTTTATTAAGGCCTGATAGCAATCAGCCCCAGCATTTT. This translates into CASSLLRPDSNQPQHF.

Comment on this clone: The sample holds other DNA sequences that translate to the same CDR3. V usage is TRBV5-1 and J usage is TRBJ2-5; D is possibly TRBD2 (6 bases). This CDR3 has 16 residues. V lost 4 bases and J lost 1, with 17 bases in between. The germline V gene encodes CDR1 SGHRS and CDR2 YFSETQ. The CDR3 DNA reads TGCGCCAGCAGCCCCTCAGGAGGGGCCCTCCAAGAGACCCAGTACTTC. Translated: CASSPSGGALQETQYF.

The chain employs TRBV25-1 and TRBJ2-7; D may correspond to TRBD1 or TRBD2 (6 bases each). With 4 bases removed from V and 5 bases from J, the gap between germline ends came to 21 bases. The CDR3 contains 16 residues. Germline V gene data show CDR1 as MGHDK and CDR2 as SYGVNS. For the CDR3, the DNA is TGTGCCAGCAGTGCCCCTTGGGGGCGGGGAGGTAACGAGCAGTACTTC. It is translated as CASSAPWGRGGNEQYF.

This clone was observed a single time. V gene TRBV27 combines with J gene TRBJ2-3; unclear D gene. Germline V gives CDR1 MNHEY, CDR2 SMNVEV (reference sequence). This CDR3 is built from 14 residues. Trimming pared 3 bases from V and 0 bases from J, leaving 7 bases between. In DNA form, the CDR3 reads TGTGCCAGCAGTTTGGTTTCTAGCACAGATACGCAGTATTTT. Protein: CASSLVSSTDTQYF.

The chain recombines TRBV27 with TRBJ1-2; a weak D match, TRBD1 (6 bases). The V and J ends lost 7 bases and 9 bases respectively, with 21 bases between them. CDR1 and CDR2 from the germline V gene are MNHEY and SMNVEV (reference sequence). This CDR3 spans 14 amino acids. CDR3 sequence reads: CASTSGGGEMSYTF. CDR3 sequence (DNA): TGTGCCAGCACTAGCGGGGGCGGTGAGATGAGCTACACCTTC.